The clone carrying this T cell receptor (beta chain) was seen a handful of times. The time point was: patch test 1, 2 weeks after DPC sensitization. Treatment: therapeutic diphenylcyclopropenone sensitization with weekly scalp DPC. TCRdb re-analysed the RACE reads in MiXCR, keeping a single row per CDR3 protein. Of a few hundred thousand distinct CDR3 sequences in the sample, roughly 4.8% were seen once. The source of the sample is a study of human T cells and chemical hapten exposure. The starting material was whole blood, obtained in connection with sensitization to the hapten diphenylcyclopropenone (DPC). The source of this sequence is a woman aged 50 to 60 with alopecia areata. Some clones in this sample may be carry-over from other donors' samples.

Here the CDR3 DNA reads TGCAGTGCTTTCGGGACCGAGTCCTACGAGCAGTACTTC. It yields the protein CSAFGTESYEQYF. The chain employs TRBV20-1 and TRBJ2-7; the D call may be TRBD1 or TRBD2 (5 bases each). This CDR3 contains 13 residues. The germline V gene has CDR1 DFQATT and CDR2 SNEGSKA (reference sequence). V was cut by 5 bases and J by 1 base, with 12 bases left in between.